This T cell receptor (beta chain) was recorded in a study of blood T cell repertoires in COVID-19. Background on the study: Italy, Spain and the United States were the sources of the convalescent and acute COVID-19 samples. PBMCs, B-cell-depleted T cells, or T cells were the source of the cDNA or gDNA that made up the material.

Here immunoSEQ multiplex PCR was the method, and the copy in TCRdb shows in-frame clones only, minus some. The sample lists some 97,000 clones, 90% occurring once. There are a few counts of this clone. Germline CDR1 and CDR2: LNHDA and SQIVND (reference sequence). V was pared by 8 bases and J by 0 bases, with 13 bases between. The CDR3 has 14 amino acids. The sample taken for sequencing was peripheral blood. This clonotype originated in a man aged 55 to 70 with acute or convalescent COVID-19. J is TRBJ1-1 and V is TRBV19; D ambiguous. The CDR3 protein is CASGSRQMNTEAFF. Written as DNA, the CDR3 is TGTGCCAGTGGGTCTAGGCAAATGAACACTGAAGCTTTCTTT.